This T cell receptor beta chain was identified in a study of cytomegalovirus exposure and HLA in healthy donors. Use of 60 Vbeta and 13 Jbeta primers characterized the PCR. Clones were read by immunoSEQ multiplex PCR, and TCRdb kept only the in-frame ones, dropping some. Seen here are 100,000 to 150,000 clones, approximately 90% observed once, and the top ten hold more than 4.5%. CDR3 length: 15 amino acids. The germline V gene has CDR1 MDHEN and CDR2 SYDVKM. V shed 3 bases and J 10 bases; nucleotides not matched to a gene: 12. Specimen: PBMCs. The TCR originated in a woman in her twenties or thirties in good health and CMV-seronegative. J is TRBJ2-1 and V is TRBV28; TRBD2 matches at 7 bases. The CDR3 region has the DNA TGTGCCAGCAGTTTCTTTGGGGGGAGGGTCGCCGAGCAGTTCTTC. It translates to CASSFFGGRVAEQFF.